This T cell receptor beta chain was identified during a study of blood T cell repertoires in COVID-19. The germline gives CDR1 GTSNPN, CDR2 SVGIG (reference sequence). The CDR3 has 16 residues. The V gene end was trimmed by 2 bases and the J gene end by 4 bases; junction bases not matched to a gene: 10. TCRdb's table, derived via immunoSEQ multiplex PCR, lists solely in-frame clones and lacks some. The table has around 140,000 clones, about 81% seen once. This receptor was taken from an elderly woman with acute or convalescent COVID-19. This sequence joins TRBV30 and TRBJ2-2; 7 bases fit TRBD2. Sequenced sample: peripheral blood. Here the CDR3 reads CAWSPVGRAGTGELFF. CDR3 DNA sequence: TGTGCCTGGAGTCCGGTGGGGAGGGCCGGCACCGGGGAGCTGTTTTTT.